This T cell receptor beta chain was sequenced in a study of control samples from healthy donors and cancer patients. Repertoires were generated with immunoSEQ multiplex PCR, while TCRdb's copy carries only in-frame clones and drops some. This sample has over 120,000 clones; 91% occur once, and the top ten carry under 4%. The sample was blood. This TCR derives from a man aged 25 to 40 in good health.

CDR3 DNA sequence: TGTGCCAGCAGCGTAGAAGGGGGCTTCTATGGCTACACCTTC. It specifies CASSVEGGFYGYTF. The chain links TRBV9 to TRBJ1-2; 7 bases match TRBD1. This CDR3 spans 14 amino acids. Germline trimming cut 0 bases from V and 4 bases from J; bases unmatched to any gene: 3. Germline-derived CDR1 and CDR2 are SGDLS and YYNGEE.